A selection of T cell receptor beta chains follows, all from one sample in a study of early T cells in non-severe SARS-CoV-2 infection. TCRdb processed the 5' RACE reads anew with MiXCR; each CDR3 protein has one entry. Here the sample spans 70,000 to 90,000 distinct CDR3 sequences, under 15% being singletons. Sequences were obtained from whole blood. All receptors come from an adult who was a healthcare worker with PCR-confirmed SARS-CoV-2 infection or an uninfected control (not recorded which). Both conserved end residues are part of each CDR3.

TRBV3-1,CASSQVQGYEQYF
TRBV20-1,CSQHGKRGRDNEQFF
TRBV2,CASSTGAGDEQYF
TRBV3-1,CASSQGYGTEAFF
TRBV29-1,CSVRGQPNTEAFF
TRBV29-1,CSVGDQGKAFF
TRBV2,CASRRTTTGELFF
TRBV3-1,CASSQPGTGTGYTF
TRBV20-1,CSARDSRDEQYF
TRBV6-1,CAVSGTAYNEQFF
TRBV5-5,CASSLKREGRDTQYF
TRBV7-8,CASRVDRLNTEAFF
TRBV7-2,CASSLGSVASYEQYF
TRBV28,CASRGNYNEQFF
TRBV5-6,CASSLTGTWNNEQFF
TRBV5-1,CASSLAGSVGAEQFF
TRBV15,CATRISNQPQHF
TRBV28,CASSLTAVVTQYF
TRBV6-4,CASSDGLAGNNEQFF
TRBV7-8,CASSLPAKPATF
TRBV20-1,CSARTVGGYYEQYF
TRBV5-1,CASSLERVGNTEAFF
TRBV11-2,CASSLSVGIIDTQYF
TRBV28,CASSLWDSGSDTQYF
TRBV7-9,CASSLRRGNEQFF
TRBV19,CASSERDLRSNQPQHF
TRBV20-1,CSARSNGGLNTEAFF
TRBV10-1,CASNPETPKETQYF
TRBV5-1,CASSLEGGGTEAFF
TRBV5-6,CASSLTGTTDREQYF
TRBV5-5,CASTTEQPQYF
TRBV20-1,CSASPPRRRGAYEQYF
TRBV4-1,CASSQTGGAGNTIYF
TRBV7-9,CASSLRSAVWFEKLFF
TRBV10-3,CAISLAGGREQFF
TRBV5-1,CASSPGQSGTLTEAFF
TRBV3-1,CASSPRQGASGELFF
TRBV7-2,CASSSQRSTDTQYF
TRBV28,CASSAPDLTIYF
TRBV5-1,CASSLEDRRDTQYF
TRBV2,CASIRGITDTQYF
TRBV4-1,CASSQGGQGNGVELFF
TRBV10-3,CAIGARTDTQYF
TRBV2,CASSDGVVQETQYF
TRBV25-1,CASSEGWHTPQHF
TRBV28,CASNLRETQYF
TRBV9,CASSPGGRSNQPQHF
TRBV7-9,CASSSPNSGANVLTF
TRBV28,CASRPGPASGEYF
TRBV5-6,CASSPSLAHEQYF
TRBV12-3/TRBV12-4,CASRGLPSNTGELFF
TRBV6-2/TRBV6-3,CASSYSMARGANVLTF
TRBV28,CASNRATDTQYF
TRBV6-5,CASSYSRGRGEQYF
TRBV10-1,CASSESGGDTQNF
TRBV28,CASTLDRVPTEAFF
TRBV11-2,CASSFGTSGTYNEQFF
TRBV20-1,CSARDTSEAFF
TRBV21-1,CASSKRRSPQHF
TRBV10-1,CASKWGIYEQYF